A single sample is the source of the 6 T cell receptor beta chains below, sequenced in a study of response to subunit inactivated influenza vaccine. TCRdb passed the RT-PCR reads through MiXCR, listing each CDR3 protein once. The sample includes about 830,000 distinct CDR3 sequences, roughly 20% seen only once; the top ten take approximately 11%. Material: PBMCs from blood, obtained 5 days after vaccination. These receptors all come from a man between 45 and 60 years old who received an inactivated influenza vaccine.

This clonotype was observed a handful of times. V is TRBV30 and J is TRBJ1-5; D may be TRBD1 (5 bases). CDR3 length equals 13 residues. The ends were cut back, 3 bases at V and 1 base at J, with 7 bases in the middle. Germline-derived CDR1 and CDR2 are GTSNPN and SVGIG (reference sequence). In DNA, the CDR3 is TGTGCCTGGAGCGCAGGGAGCAATCAGCCCCAGCATTTT. This encodes CAWSAGSNQPQHF.

The chain joins TRBV6-5 to TRBJ2-2; no reliable D call. The CDR3 spans 18 residues. The V gene lost 2 bases and the J gene lost 4 bases, with 20 bases spanning the gap. CDR1 MNHEY and CDR2 SVGAGI come from the germline V gene. CDR3 nucleotides: TGTGCCAGCAGTTACGGCCAGGTCGCGGCGGATGGCACCGGGGAGCTGTTTTTT. Amino acids: CASSYGQVAADGTGELFF.

This clonotype showed up just a few times. The V gene is TRBV12-3 or TRBV12-4, the J gene TRBJ2-5; D is undetermined. V lost 3 bases and J 1 base, leaving 9 bases between the germline ends. The CDR3 covers 14 residues. CDR3 loop: CASSLKDGQETQYF. CDR3 coding DNA: TGTGCCAGCAGTTTGAAGGACGGCCAAGAGACCCAGTACTTC.

The V and J genes are TRBV4-2 and TRBJ2-1, with 8 bases fitting TRBD2. The CDR3 has 16 residues. The V and J ends lost 0 bases and 2 bases, in that order; junction bases with no gene match: 3. Germline V CDR1 and CDR2: LGHNA, YNFKEQ. This CDR3 is CASSQDGGGTYNEQFF. CDR3 DNA: TGTGCCAGCAGCCAAGACGGGGGGGGTACCTACAATGAGCAGTTCTTC.

The chain uses TRBV12-3 or TRBV12-4 and TRBJ2-1; no clear D gene. With 8 bases removed from V and 8 bases from J, the gap between germline ends came to 13 bases. This CDR3 is built from 12 residues. CDR3 residues: CASAPGDYEQFF. CDR3 DNA sequence: TGTGCCAGCGCCCCAGGAGATTATGAGCAGTTCTTC.

V is TRBV25-1 and J is TRBJ2-7; no clear D. Germline CDR1 reads MGHDK; CDR2 reads SYGVNS. With 4 bases removed from V and 2 bases from J, the gap between germline ends came to 12 bases. The CDR3 totals 14 residues. CDR3 coding DNA: TGTGCCAGCAGTGCGCCCGTGGTACCCTACGAGCAGTACTTC. This translates into CASSAPVVPYEQYF.